The 13 T cell receptor beta chains below all came from one sample that was sequenced in a study of blood T cells in healthy people across ages. A second PCR, run for roughly 6 to 11 cycles, used a sample-barcoded 5' primer plus a J-beta primer mix. TCRdb itself ran the 5' RACE reads through MiXCR, one entry per CDR3 protein. Among hundreds of thousands of distinct CDR3 sequences, 32% were seen once, and the ten largest hold approximately 15%. Source material: blood. The receptors derive from a woman older than 75 in good health.

This clonotype was counted at least ten times. The chain combines TRBV27 with TRBJ1-2; possibly TRBD1 for D (5 bases). The CDR3 extends over 14 amino acids. Trimming removed 5 bases at V and 2 bases at J, with 12 bases between. CDR1 and CDR2 from the germline V gene are MNHEY and SMNVEV (reference sequence). The CDR3 is CASSAGTPNYGYTF. The CDR3 DNA reads TGTGCCAGCAGTGCCGGGACTCCGAACTATGGCTACACCTTC.

The J gene is TRBJ2-7, the V gene TRBV10-1, with D possibly TRBD2 on 5 matching bases. The length of the CDR3 is 13 residues. Germline V CDR1 and CDR2: WNHNN, SYGVQD (reference sequence). The V end lost 3 bases, the J end lost 3 bases, and 9 bases lay between the germline ends. CDR3 DNA sequence: TGCGCCAGCAGTGACGGGGTAAACTACGAGCAGTACTTC. It yields the protein CASSDGVNYEQYF.

This clonotype was detected ten times or more. The CDR3 here is CASRAGGLVEQFF. Written as DNA, the CDR3 is TGTGCCAGCAGGGCGGGGGGGCTAGTTGAGCAGTTCTTC. This chain connects TRBV6-1 to TRBJ2-1; TRBD2 matches 9 bases. CDR1 is MNHNS, CDR2 SASEGT, per germline. J lost 9 bases, V lost 6 bases, and 6 bases had no gene match. The CDR3 is made up of 13 amino acids.

This clonotype was found a few times. This may stem from a read error, because a much larger clone lies one nucleotide away. CDR3 protein: CASSLQVCNEQFF. The CDR3 coding sequence is TGTGCCAGCAGTTTGCAGGTTTGCAATGAGCAGTTCTTC. The chain links TRBV12-3 or TRBV12-4 to TRBJ2-1; D gene uncertain. Trimming stripped 3 bases from V and 6 bases from J, with 9 bases between. The CDR3 sequence is 13 residues long.

This clonotype has a count of ten or more. The rearrangement uses TRBV7-9 and TRBJ1-1; a possible D gene is TRBD1 (6 bases). The CDR3 covers 13 residues. V was cut by 3 bases and J by 7 bases, with 12 bases left in between. Germline V CDR1 and CDR2: SEHNR, FQNEAQ (reference sequence). CDR3: CASSFDGGREAFF. Written as DNA, the CDR3 is TGTGCCAGCAGCTTCGATGGGGGGCGTGAAGCTTTCTTT.

This clonotype was recorded at least ten times. This chain connects TRBV9 to TRBJ1-6; possible D gene TRBD1, 5 bases. Per the germline V gene, CDR1 is SGDLS and CDR2 is YYNGEE. This CDR3 is 15 amino acids long. V lost 2 bases and J 5 bases, leaving 11 bases between the germline ends. CDR3 sequence (DNA): TGTGCCAGCAGCGTTCGCCGGGACCATAATTCACCCCTCCACTTT. Its translation: CASSVRRDHNSPLHF.

A note on this clonotype: This sequence may be a read error, since a much larger clone differs from it by one base. The chain carries TRBV15 and TRBJ2-1; 8 nucleotides agree with TRBD2. Germline lookup yields CDR1 LNHNV and CDR2 YYDKDF (reference sequence). V lost 0 bases to trimming and J lost 7 bases; unmatched junction nucleotides: 5. The CDR3 runs to 15 residues. The CDR3 coding sequence is TGTGCCACCAGCAGAGATACGGGGGGGCGGAATGAGCAGTTCTTC. Amino acids: CATSRDTGGRNEQFF.

The table lists this clonotype with many counts. The chain combines TRBV3-1 with TRBJ2-3; D gene ambiguous. CDR3 size: 15 residues. The V and J ends lost 0 bases and 6 bases respectively, with 13 bases between them. CDR1 and CDR2 (germline): LGHDT, YNNKEL (reference sequence). As DNA, the CDR3 is TGTGCCAGCAGCCAAGATATCGTCACCTCTGATACGCAGTATTTT. Translating gives CASSQDIVTSDTQYF.

V is TRBV4-1 and J is TRBJ2-4; unclear D gene. The J call may be mistaken, given a closer DNA end match to TRBJ2-7. The germline gives CDR1 MGHRA, CDR2 YSYEKL. The CDR3 contains 14 residues. The CDR3 spells CASSQVAGPYEQYF. CDR3 DNA: TGCGCCAGCAGCCAAGTGGCCGGGCCCTACGAGCAGTACTTC.

This clonotype was counted many times. The V gene is TRBV11-3, the J gene TRBJ2-1; 12 bases are a match to TRBD2. Germline trimming cut 5 bases from V and 5 bases from J; bases unmatched to any gene: 10. The CDR3 extends over 17 amino acids. Germline CDR1 is SGHNT and CDR2 is YENEEA. Here the CDR3 reads CASSHGQTSGRDNEQFF. For the CDR3, the DNA is TGTGCCAGCAGCCACGGACAGACTAGCGGGAGAGACAATGAGCAGTTCTTC.

This clonotype was recorded at least ten times. This chain connects TRBV5-1 to TRBJ2-3, with D perhaps TRBD1 (5 bases). The V gene lost 4 bases and the J gene lost 2 bases, with 8 bases spanning the gap. Germline V gene data show CDR1 as SGHRS and CDR2 as YFSETQ. There are 13 residues in the CDR3. This chain's CDR3 is CASSPDTTDTQYF. The CDR3 nucleotides are TGCGCCAGCAGCCCGGACACCACAGATACGCAGTATTTT.

Ten or more counts support this clonotype. This chain connects TRBV10-2 to TRBJ2-1, with a weak D call TRBD1 (5 bases). The CDR3 totals 18 residues. Germline lookup yields CDR1 WSHSY and CDR2 SAAADI. Trimming cost V 6 bases and J 0 bases, with 21 bases left between them. The CDR3 is CASSGTTGRRSSYNEQFF. DNA for the CDR3: TGCGCCAGCAGCGGCACTACAGGACGTCGAAGCTCCTACAATGAGCAGTTCTTC.

The sample holds a few counts of this clonotype. This may come from a read error, since a much larger clone is one base off. The gene calls are TRBV7-3 and TRBJ2-7; D perhaps matches TRBD2 (6 bases). The CDR3 runs 10 residues. Germline V gene data show CDR1 as SGHTA and CDR2 as FQGTGA. V was trimmed by 9 bases and J by 12 bases, leaving 15 bases between them. The CDR3 DNA reads TGTGCCAGGGGGGGAATTCCCCGGTACTTC. Protein sequence: CARGGIPRYF.